Each of the 25 T cell receptor beta chains below was sequenced from the same sample in a study of T cell repertoires in cytomegalovirus infection. One entry per CDR3 protein, called by TCRdb with MiXCR from the reads. The sample carries 300,000 to 400,000 distinct CDR3 sequences, almost 30% recorded once. No antigen is known for these receptors. The starting material was cultured PBMCs, obtained from culture after CMV antigen stimulation. Every receptor here comes from a human donor in good health (CMV status not recorded). Some clones in this sample may be carry-over from other donors' samples.

This clonotype was seen repeatedly, ten times or more. The chain combines TRBV5-8 with TRBJ2-2; possibly TRBD2 for D (6 bases). This CDR3 comprises 16 residues. Germline CDR1 and CDR2: SGHTS and YDEGEE. V was clipped by 4 bases and J by 0 bases, with 13 bases between them. CDR3 sequence (DNA): TGTGCCAGCAGCATGGGACTTTATACGAACACCGGGGAGCTGTTTTTT. This translates into CASSMGLYTNTGELFF.

The chain couples TRBV6-1 to TRBJ1-3; D remains ambiguous. Germline V lookup: CDR1 MNHNS, CDR2 SASEGT. The CDR3 spans 13 residues. The germline V and J ends were trimmed by 0 bases and 4 bases, with 4 bases remaining between them. CDR3 DNA: TGTGCCAGCAGTGAAGCGGACGGAAACACCATATATTTT. Protein product: CASSEADGNTIYF.

The sample holds a few counts of this clonotype. The V call is TRBV7-9, the J call TRBJ2-3; 10 positions agree with TRBD2. Unmatched junction bases numbered 21, after V lost 7 bases and J lost 5 bases. This CDR3 is 19 amino acids long. Germline V lookup: CDR1 SEHNR, CDR2 FQNEAQ (reference sequence). The DNA of the CDR3 is TGTGCCAGCACCCCTTTGCTAGCGGGAGATTATACCGGGCGAGATACGCAGTATTTT. It encodes CASTPLLAGDYTGRDTQYF.

This clonotype was counted a few times. This rearrangement joins TRBV3-1 to TRBJ2-3, with TRBD2 matching 9 bases. The CDR3 loop spans 15 amino acids. Germline V gene lookup returns CDR1 LGHDT and CDR2 YNNKEL (reference sequence). V lost 1 base to trimming and J lost 5 bases; unmatched junction nucleotides: 4. The CDR3 here is CASSQGLAGIDTQYF. The CDR3 DNA reads TGTGCCAGCAGCCAAGGGCTAGCGGGAATAGATACGCAGTATTTT.

This clonotype was detected only a few times. The V and J genes are TRBV5-1 and TRBJ2-3; 8 nucleotides line up with TRBD1. Trimming cost V 1 base and J 6 bases; bases outside gene matches: 7. From germline, CDR1 is SGHRS and CDR2 YFSETQ. This CDR3 has 15 residues. The CDR3: CASSLSPGQVDTQYF. The CDR3 DNA follows: TGCGCCAGCAGCTTGTCCCCGGGACAGGTCGATACGCAGTATTTT.

This clonotype came up a few times. J is TRBJ1-5 and V is TRBV19; D gene ambiguous. Trimming took off 6 bases at V and 3 bases at J, with 18 bases between the two ends. CDR3 size: 16 residues. The germline gives CDR1 LNHDA, CDR2 SQIVND (reference sequence). The CDR3 loop is CASSHPRDSLNQPQHF. CDR3 coding DNA: TGTGCCAGTAGCCACCCCCGGGATTCTCTCAATCAGCCCCAGCATTTT.

This clonotype showed up just a few times. The V and J genes are TRBV19 and TRBJ2-1; D remains ambiguous. Trimming removed 4 bases from V and 1 base from J, with 11 bases in between. The CDR3 totals 15 residues. CDR1 is LNHDA and CDR2 is SQIVND in the germline V gene (reference sequence). CDR3 DNA sequence: TGTGCCAGTAGTACTAAGTTGGGTTCCTACAATGAGCAGTTCTTC. This codes for CASSTKLGSYNEQFF.

This clonotype was counted a few times. Here the CDR3 DNA reads TGTGCCAGCAGCGTAGGGATTAGCCCCGATGAGCAGTTCTTC. Translating gives CASSVGISPDEQFF. V usage is TRBV9 and J usage is TRBJ2-1, with no clear D. Trimming removed 0 bases from V and 8 bases from J, with 12 bases in between. The CDR3 consists of 14 residues. Germline V CDR1 and CDR2: SGDLS, YYNGEE.

This clonotype was counted a few times. V gene TRBV3-1 combines with J gene TRBJ2-3; 9 bases line up with TRBD2. The V segment lost 0 bases and the J segment 1 base; nucleotides outside the gene matches: 5. CDR1 and CDR2 from the germline V gene are LGHDT and YNNKEL (reference sequence). CDR3 length: 17 amino acids. CDR3 DNA sequence: TGTGCCAGCAGCCAAGATCGGGCTAGCGGGGGCACAGATACGCAGTATTTT. It codes for CASSQDRASGGTDTQYF.

This clonotype was observed a few times. The gene calls are TRBV4-1 and TRBJ2-7; no definite D call. The V gene's germline CDR1 is MGHRA and CDR2 YSYEKL. The CDR3 contains 17 residues. The V end was cut by 2 bases, the J end by 0 bases, with 17 bases between. The CDR3 nucleotides are TGCGCCAGCAGCCAATTCTATGCGCGAGTGAGCTCCTACGAGCAGTACTTC. This codes for CASSQFYARVSSYEQYF.

This clonotype was counted many times. V and J are TRBV7-2 and TRBJ2-7; a possible D gene is TRBD2 (5 bases). Germline loops: CDR1 SGHTA, CDR2 FQGNSA. The CDR3 sequence is 12 residues long. Deletions cut 3 bases from V and 5 bases from J, with 8 bases between. Here the CDR3 reads CASSFRGHEQYF. CDR3 in DNA: TGTGCCAGCAGCTTTCGGGGTCACGAGCAGTACTTC.

The chain uses TRBV27 and TRBJ1-5; 7 positions match TRBD1. The junction had 7 bases not matched to a gene; V was cut back by 6 bases and J by 2 bases. The CDR3 consists of 15 residues. Per germline, CDR1 MNHEY and CDR2 SMNVEV (reference sequence). The CDR3 DNA reads as TGTGCCAGCAGAACCGGGACAGCCCGCAATCAGCCCCAGCATTTT. It translates to CASRTGTARNQPQHF.

The chain recombines TRBV10-3 with TRBJ1-2; 10 bases are shared with TRBD1. The CDR3 has 16 amino acids. The germline gives CDR1 ENHRY, CDR2 SYGVKD. Losses at the gene ends were 0 bases for V and 1 base for J; bases not matched to a gene: 2. The CDR3 sequence: CAISESGTGDNYGYTF. The CDR3, as DNA: TGTGCCATCAGTGAGTCTGGGACAGGGGATAACTATGGCTACACCTTC.

This clonotype occurred many times. The rearrangement joins TRBV18 to TRBJ2-7; 11 nucleotides agree with TRBD1. V lost 3 bases and J lost 3; bases outside the gene matches: 4. The CDR3 sequence is 15 residues long. Germline V gene data show CDR1 as KGHSH and CDR2 as LQKENI. CDR3 nucleotide sequence: TGTGCCAGCTCACCTTCGGGACAGGGGGACTACGAGCAGTACTTC. Protein product: CASSPSGQGDYEQYF. The variable domain in full, completed from reference TRBV18 and TRBJ2-7, reads NAGVMQNPRHLVRRRGQEARLRCSPMKGHSHVYWYRQLPEEGLKFMVYLQKENIIDESGMPKERFSAEFPKEGPSILRIQQVVRGDSAAYFCASSPSGQGDYEQYFGPGTRLTVT.

This clonotype turned up a few times. The chain is built from TRBV19 and TRBJ1-4; 7 bases map to TRBD1. Unmatched junction bases numbered 9, after V lost 7 bases and J lost 4 bases. Germline loops: CDR1 LNHDA, CDR2 SQIVND (reference sequence). The CDR3 totals 15 residues. CDR3 bases: TGTGCCAGTAACAAATGGACAGGCGGTAATGAAAAACTGTTTTTT. This codes for CASNKWTGGNEKLFF.

Here the CDR3 reads CASTRGSNSPLHF. Written as DNA, the CDR3 is TGTGCCAGCACCCGGGGCTCCAACTCACCCCTCCACTTT. J is TRBJ1-6 and V is TRBV6-5; the D gene is possibly TRBD1 (5 bases). The germline V gene encodes CDR1 MNHEY and CDR2 SVGAGI. The CDR3 is 13 amino acids. V was cut by 7 bases and J by 10 bases, with 14 bases left in between.

This clonotype was counted between two and nine times. This chain uses TRBV7-2 with TRBJ2-5; TRBD1 is a possible D gene (7 bases). Germline CDR1 SGHTA, CDR2 FQGNSA. The CDR3 is 15 amino acids. V was pared by 5 bases and J by 1 base, with 14 bases between. The CDR3 region is CASSPRQGLQETQYF. CDR3 bases: TGTGCCAGCAGCCCCCGACAGGGACTCCAAGAGACCCAGTACTTC.

The chain links TRBV28 to TRBJ2-4, with D uncertain. This CDR3 has 14 residues. Germline CDR1 MDHEN, CDR2 SYDVKM. V was pared by 10 bases and J by 5 bases, with 18 bases between. CDR3 amino acids: CATTGLKVQNIQYF. Here the CDR3 DNA reads TGTGCCACAACGGGCCTCAAAGTCCAAAACATTCAGTACTTC.

This clonotype appeared many times. J is TRBJ2-7 and V is TRBV18; TRBD2 matches 9 bases. CDR1 is KGHSH and CDR2 is LQKENI in the germline V gene. J gave up 3 bases and V 6 bases, and 6 bases lay outside the gene matches. The CDR3 has 14 residues. The CDR3 DNA reads TGTGCCAGCTCTCCGACTAGCGGACGCTACGAGCAGTACTTC. Translating it yields CASSPTSGRYEQYF.

Regarding this clonotype: This could be a read error, since a much larger clone is one nucleotide away. The rearrangement joins TRBV7-8 to TRBJ2-7, with TRBD1 as a possible D gene (6 bases). The CDR3 has 15 amino acids. Per the germline V gene, CDR1 is SGHVS and CDR2 is FQNEAQ. The V gene lost 8 bases and the J gene lost 3 bases, with 20 bases spanning the gap. In nucleotides, the CDR3 is TGTGCCAGCGATTCCAAGTTGGACAGCCGCTACGAGCAGTACTTC. It specifies CASDSKLDSRYEQYF.

This clonotype has just a few counts. CDR3 loop: CASSPVDRGNNQPQHF. CDR3 in DNA: TGTGCCAGTAGTCCCGTGGACAGGGGAAACAATCAGCCCCAGCATTTT. This chain connects TRBV19 to TRBJ1-5; TRBD1 matches at 9 bases. This CDR3 has 16 amino acids. The V and J ends lost 5 bases and 3 bases, in that order; junction bases with no gene match: 8. Germline V gene lookup returns CDR1 LNHDA and CDR2 SQIVND (reference sequence).

This clonotype was seen at least ten times. The V call is TRBV25-1, the J call TRBJ1-1; 8 bases are a match to TRBD1. The CDR3 extends over 13 amino acids. V lost 7 bases to trimming and J lost 7 bases; unmatched junction nucleotides: 8. CDR1 is MGHDK and CDR2 is SYGVNS in the germline V gene. This CDR3 is CASKDRVRGEAFF. The CDR3 nucleotides are TGTGCCAGCAAGGACAGGGTCAGGGGTGAAGCTTTCTTT.

This chain joins TRBV7-2 and TRBJ2-2; the D is unclear. The CDR3 has 15 residues. Trimming pared 3 bases from V and 5 bases from J, leaving 13 bases between. Per the germline V gene, CDR1 is SGHTA and CDR2 is FQGNSA. The DNA of the CDR3 is TGTGCCAGCAGCTTGCAAGGTTTGGGGACCGGGGAGCTGTTTTTT. This gives the protein CASSLQGLGTGELFF.

The chain links TRBV20-1 to TRBJ1-1, with D unclear. The germline V and J ends were trimmed by 1 base and 1 base, with 10 bases remaining between them. From germline, CDR1 is DFQATT and CDR2 SNEGSKA (reference sequence). The CDR3 has 14 amino acids. For the CDR3, the DNA is TGCAGTGCTAGAGGGTTTCGTGCGAACACTGAAGCTTTCTTT. The encoded protein is CSARGFRANTEAFF.

The gene calls are TRBV6-4 and TRBJ2-7; 7 bases are a match to TRBD1. Germline V CDR1 and CDR2: MRHNA, SNTAGT. This CDR3 region has 14 residues. V trimming: 2 bases; J trimming: 4 bases; junction bases outside the gene matches: 5. CDR3 nucleotides: TGTGCCAGCAGTGACACGGCAGGGGGATACGAGCAGTACTTC. This sequence encodes CASSDTAGGYEQYF.